This T cell receptor beta chain was observed in a study of long-term antiretroviral therapy in people with HIV. V was pared by 4 bases and J by 5 bases, with 19 bases of the junction left unmatched. Looked up from germline, CDR1 is SGHAT and CDR2 is FQNNGV. The CDR3 length is 18 residues. Survey-level resolution applied to immunoSEQ assay v3.0. Here immunoSEQ multiplex PCR was the method, and the copy in TCRdb shows in-frame clones only, minus some. The sample records 25,000 to 30,000 clones, roughly 89% being singletons. The genes are TRBV11-2 and TRBJ2-5; 7 positions agree with TRBD1. This receptor was obtained from a young man with HIV. Sequenced material: unsorted PBMCs, taken 0.4 years after starting antiretroviral therapy. The CDR3 region is CASSSGGAGQVTWETQYF. In nucleotides, the CDR3 is TGTGCCAGCAGCTCAGGGGGAGCCGGACAGGTGACCTGGGAGACCCAGTACTTC.